The text below deals with one T cell receptor beta chain. Its matching antigen is unknown. With V trimmed by 3 bases and J by 16 bases, 6 bases remained unmatched. Germline-derived CDR1 and CDR2 are SNHLY and FYNNEI. The CDR3 contains 11 residues. Assay: immunoSEQ multiplex PCR; the TCRdb copy retains only in-frame clones and omits some. The sample lists fewer than 85,000 clones, 86% seen once, with 0.8% to 1% in the top ten. The data originate from a study of OX40 agonist ivuxolimab in advanced cancers. Study-wide points: Compared with CD4+, CD8+ T cells on average had more expanded clones.

The input for sequencing was CD4+ or CD8+ T cells sorted from blood, taken in a trial of the OX40 agonist ivuxolimab. V usage is TRBV2 and J usage is TRBJ2-1; 7 bases match TRBD2. The sequence was obtained from an adult with an advanced solid tumor such as melanoma, head and neck, liver or kidney cancer. CDR3 in DNA: TGTGCCAGCAGTGAGTGGACTAGTTACTTCTTC. It translates to CASSEWTSYFF. Complete variable domain (other parts from reference TRBV2 and TRBJ2-1): EPEVTQTPSHQVTQMGQEVILRCVPISNHLYFYWYRQILGQKVEFLVSFYNNEISEKSEIFDDQFSVERPDGSNFTLKIRSTKLEDSAMYFCASSEWTSYFFGPGTRLTVL.